What follows are 8 T cell receptor beta chains derived from one specimen sequenced in a study of beta chain features in type 1 diabetes. What was sequenced were expressed TCRB transcripts, since all of the isolated RNA had been reverse transcribed. Profiled with immunoSEQ multiplex PCR; TCRdb holds only in-frame clones, not every one. The sample carries 400,000 to 450,000 clones, 11% to 15% recorded once. Sequenced material: naive CD4+ T cells from blood. Receptors originate from a man aged 30 to 39 in good health.

This sequence joins TRBV4-1 and TRBJ2-1; no firm D call. CDR3 size: 16 residues. V lost 4 bases to trimming and J lost 2 bases, with 15 bases between them. The germline CDR1 and CDR2 sequences are MGHRA and YSYEKL. In nucleotides, the CDR3 is TGCGCCAGCAGCCGAACGAAGGACGACGCCTACAATGAGCAGTTCTTC. Amino acid sequence: CASSRTKDDAYNEQFF.

This clone has at least ten counts. V gene TRBV14 combines with J gene TRBJ2-4; no definite D call. V was pared by 0 bases and J by 6 bases, with 6 bases between. Germline CDR1 reads SGHDN; CDR2 reads FVKESK. The CDR3 extends over 13 amino acids. The CDR3: CASSQDLGNIQYF. CDR3 nucleotide sequence: TGTGCCAGCAGCCAAGATCTTGGAAACATTCAGTACTTC.

This sequence joins TRBV2 and TRBJ1-6, with D possibly being TRBD1 (6 bases). V was pared by 2 bases and J by 10 bases, with 9 bases between. The length of the CDR3 is 13 residues. Germline CDR1 and CDR2: SNHLY and FYNNEI. The CDR3 nucleotides are TGTGCCAGCAGTGAACGGGGGCGATCACCCCTCCACTTT. As protein: CASSERGRSPLHF.

The rearrangement joins TRBV9 to TRBJ2-1; D is ambiguous. Trimming stripped 0 bases from V and 0 bases from J, with 7 bases between. The CDR3 runs to 15 residues. The germline V gene has CDR1 SGDLS and CDR2 YYNGEE. The CDR3 DNA sequence: TGTGCCAGCAGCGTAGTCGGTACCTCCTACAATGAGCAGTTCTTC. As protein: CASSVVGTSYNEQFF.

This clone was found a few times. J is TRBJ1-2 and V is TRBV9; D is unresolved. Germline CDR1 and CDR2: SGDLS and YYNGEE. The CDR3 length is 13 residues. Trimming took off 0 bases at V and 8 bases at J, with 11 bases between the two ends. The CDR3 is CASSVVGRRGYTF. The CDR3 bases are TGTGCCAGCAGCGTAGTCGGCAGGCGCGGCTACACCTTC.

The chain uses TRBV7-6 and TRBJ2-3; D remains ambiguous. CDR1 is SGHVS, CDR2 FNYEAQ, per germline. V lost 4 bases and J lost 1, with 9 bases in between. This CDR3 comprises 14 residues. The CDR3 here is CASSSRTGTDTQYF. In DNA form, the CDR3 reads TGTGCCAGCAGCTCTCGGACGGGCACAGATACGCAGTATTTT.

This chain links TRBV7-2 with TRBJ2-1; 10 bases fit TRBD1. This CDR3 has 15 residues. Germline V gene sequence: CDR1 SGHTA, CDR2 FQGNSA. V was pared by 4 bases and J by 6 bases, with 6 bases of the junction left unmatched. The CDR3 DNA sequence: TGTGCCAGCAGCTCGTTGGGGACAGGGGTCAATGAGCAGTTCTTC. Protein: CASSSLGTGVNEQFF.

This clone was counted only a few times. The chain joins TRBV14 to TRBJ2-7; no reliable D call. CDR1 SGHDN and CDR2 FVKESK come from the germline V gene. Trimming shortened V by 4 bases and J by 4 bases, and 11 bases separated the two germline ends. The CDR3 has 13 amino acids. The CDR3 bases are TGTGCCAGCAGCCTTATGGGTGTTTACGAGCAGTACGTC. As protein: CASSLMGVYEQYV.